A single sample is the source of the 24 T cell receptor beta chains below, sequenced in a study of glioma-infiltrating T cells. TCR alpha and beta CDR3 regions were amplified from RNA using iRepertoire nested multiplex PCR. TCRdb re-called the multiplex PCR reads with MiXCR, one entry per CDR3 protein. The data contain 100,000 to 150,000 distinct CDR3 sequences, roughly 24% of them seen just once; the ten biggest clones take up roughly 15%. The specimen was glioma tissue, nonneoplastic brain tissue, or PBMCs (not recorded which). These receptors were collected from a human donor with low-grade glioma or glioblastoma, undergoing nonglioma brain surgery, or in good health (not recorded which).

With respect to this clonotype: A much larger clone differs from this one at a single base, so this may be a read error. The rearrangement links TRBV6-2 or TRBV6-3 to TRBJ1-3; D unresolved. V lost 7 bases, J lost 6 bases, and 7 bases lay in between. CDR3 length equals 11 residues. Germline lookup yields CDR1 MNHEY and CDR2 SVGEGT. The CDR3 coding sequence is TGTGCCAGCACCGGTATAAACACCATATATTTT. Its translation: CASTGINTIYF.

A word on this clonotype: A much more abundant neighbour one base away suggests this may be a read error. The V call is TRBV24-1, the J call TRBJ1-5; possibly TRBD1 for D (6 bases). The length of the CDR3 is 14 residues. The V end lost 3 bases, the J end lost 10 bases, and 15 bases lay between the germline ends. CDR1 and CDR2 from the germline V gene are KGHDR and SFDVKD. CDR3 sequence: CATSDTLRGEPQHF. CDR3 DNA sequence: TGTGCCACCAGTGATACCCTGAGGGGGGAACCCCAGCATTTT.

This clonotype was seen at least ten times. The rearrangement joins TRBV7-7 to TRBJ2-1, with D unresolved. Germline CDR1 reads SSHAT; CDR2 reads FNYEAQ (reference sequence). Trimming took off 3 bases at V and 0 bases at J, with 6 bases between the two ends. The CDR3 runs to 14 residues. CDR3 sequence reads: CASSLSSSYNEQFF. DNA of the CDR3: TGTGCCAGCAGCTTGTCGTCCTCCTACAATGAGCAGTTCTTC.

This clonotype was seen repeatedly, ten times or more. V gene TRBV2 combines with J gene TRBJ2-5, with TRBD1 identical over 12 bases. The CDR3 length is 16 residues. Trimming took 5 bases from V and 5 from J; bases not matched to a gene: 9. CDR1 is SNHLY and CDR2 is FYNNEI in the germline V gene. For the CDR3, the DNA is TGTGCCAGCAGTCCCGGGACAGGGGGCAGGGGGGAGACCCAGTACTTC. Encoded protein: CASSPGTGGRGETQYF. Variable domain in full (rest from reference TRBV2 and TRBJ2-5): EPEVTQTPSHQVTQMGQEVILRCVPISNHLYFYWYRQILGQKVEFLVSFYNNEISEKSEIFDDQFSVERPDGSNFTLKIRSTKLEDSAMYFCASSPGTGGRGETQYFGPGTRLLVL.

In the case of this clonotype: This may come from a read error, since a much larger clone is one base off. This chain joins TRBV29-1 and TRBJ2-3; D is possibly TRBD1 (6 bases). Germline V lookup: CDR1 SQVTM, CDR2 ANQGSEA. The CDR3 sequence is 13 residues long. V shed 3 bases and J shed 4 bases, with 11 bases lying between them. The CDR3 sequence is CSVDRGSADTQYF. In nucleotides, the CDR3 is TGCAGCGTTGACAGGGGTAGCGCAGATACGCAGTATTTT.

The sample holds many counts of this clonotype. The chain's CDR3 is CASSRGGQPQHF. The CDR3 DNA follows: TGTGCCAGCAGTCGCGGGGGGCAGCCCCAGCATTTT. The chain carries TRBV28 and TRBJ1-5; D is perhaps TRBD1 (5 bases). CDR1 and CDR2 (germline): MDHEN, SYDVKM. The CDR3 loop spans 12 amino acids. Trimming pared 5 bases from V and 7 bases from J, leaving 9 bases between.

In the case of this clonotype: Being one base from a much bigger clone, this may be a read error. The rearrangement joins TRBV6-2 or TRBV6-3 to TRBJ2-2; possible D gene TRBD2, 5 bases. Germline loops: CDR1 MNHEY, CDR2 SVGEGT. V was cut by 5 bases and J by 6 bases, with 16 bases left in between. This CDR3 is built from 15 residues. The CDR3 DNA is TGTGCCAGCAGTGATTCCCGGGATTTCCCCGGGGAGCTGTTTTTT. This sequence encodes CASSDSRDFPGELFF.

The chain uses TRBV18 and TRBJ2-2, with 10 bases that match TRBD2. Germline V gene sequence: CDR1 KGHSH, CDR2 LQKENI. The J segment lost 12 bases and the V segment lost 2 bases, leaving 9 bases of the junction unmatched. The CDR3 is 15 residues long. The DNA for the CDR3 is TGTGCCAGCTCACCAGGGACTAGCGCACGACAGAAGCTGTTTTTT. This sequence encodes CASSPGTSARQKLFF. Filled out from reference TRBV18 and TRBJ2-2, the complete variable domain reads NAGVMQNPRHLVRRRGQEARLRCSPMKGHSHVYWYRQLPEEGLKFMVYLQKENIIDESGMPKERFSAEFPKEGPSILRIQQVVRGDSAAYFCASSPGTSARQKLFFGEGSRLTVL.

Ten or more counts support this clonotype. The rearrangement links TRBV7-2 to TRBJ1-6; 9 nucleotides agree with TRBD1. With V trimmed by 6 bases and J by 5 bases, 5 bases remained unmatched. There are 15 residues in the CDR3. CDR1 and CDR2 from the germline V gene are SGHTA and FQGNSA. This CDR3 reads CASRMTGGNNSPLHF. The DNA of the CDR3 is TGTGCCAGCAGGATGACAGGGGGAAATAATTCACCCCTCCACTTT.

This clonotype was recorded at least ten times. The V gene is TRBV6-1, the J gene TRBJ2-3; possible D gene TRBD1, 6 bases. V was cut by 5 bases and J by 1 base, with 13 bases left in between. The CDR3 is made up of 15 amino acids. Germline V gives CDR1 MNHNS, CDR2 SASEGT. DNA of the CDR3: TGTGCCAGCAGTTATCAGGCAGGGGGCACAGATACGCAGTATTTT. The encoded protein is CASSYQAGGTDTQYF.

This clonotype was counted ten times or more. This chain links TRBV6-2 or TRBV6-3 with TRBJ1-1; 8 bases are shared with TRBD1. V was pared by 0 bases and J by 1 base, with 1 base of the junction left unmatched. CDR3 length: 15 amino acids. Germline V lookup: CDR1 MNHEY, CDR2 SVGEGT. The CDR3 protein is CASSYSRGPNTEAFF. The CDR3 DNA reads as TGTGCCAGCAGTTACTCCAGGGGGCCGAACACTGAAGCTTTCTTT.

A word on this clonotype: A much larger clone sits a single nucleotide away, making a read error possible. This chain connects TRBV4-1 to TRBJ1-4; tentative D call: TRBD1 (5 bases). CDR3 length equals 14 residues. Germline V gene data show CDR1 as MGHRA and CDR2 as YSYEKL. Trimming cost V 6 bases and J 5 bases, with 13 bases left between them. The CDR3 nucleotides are TGCGCCAGCAGTCGTAAACAGGTAAATGAAAAACTGTTTTTT. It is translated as CASSRKQVNEKLFF.

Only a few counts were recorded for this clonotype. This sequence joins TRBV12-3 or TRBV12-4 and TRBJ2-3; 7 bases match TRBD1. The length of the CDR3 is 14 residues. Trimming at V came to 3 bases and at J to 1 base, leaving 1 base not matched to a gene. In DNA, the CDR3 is TGTGCCAGCAGTTTCACAGGGGGCACAGATACGCAGTATTTT. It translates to CASSFTGGTDTQYF.

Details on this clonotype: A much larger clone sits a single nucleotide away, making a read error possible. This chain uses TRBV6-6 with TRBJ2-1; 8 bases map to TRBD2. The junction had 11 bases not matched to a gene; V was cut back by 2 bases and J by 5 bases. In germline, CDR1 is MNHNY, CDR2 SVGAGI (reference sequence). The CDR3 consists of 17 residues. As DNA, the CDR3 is TGTGCCAGCAGTTACCGTCCGATAGCGGGACAAGACAATGAGCAGTTCTTC. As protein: CASSYRPIAGQDNEQFF.

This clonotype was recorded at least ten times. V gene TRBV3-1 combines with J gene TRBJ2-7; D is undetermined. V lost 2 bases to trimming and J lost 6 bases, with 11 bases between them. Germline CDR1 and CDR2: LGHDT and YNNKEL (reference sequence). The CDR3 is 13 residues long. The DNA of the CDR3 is TGTGCCAGCAGCCAAATCCTTAGTAGCGAGCAGTACTTC. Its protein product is CASSQILSSEQYF.

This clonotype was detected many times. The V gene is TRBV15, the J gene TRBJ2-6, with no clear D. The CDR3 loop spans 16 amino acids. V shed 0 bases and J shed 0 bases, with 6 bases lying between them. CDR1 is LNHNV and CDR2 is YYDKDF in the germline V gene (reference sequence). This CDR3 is CATSRDVSSGANVLTF. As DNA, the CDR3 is TGTGCCACCAGCAGAGATGTCAGCTCTGGGGCCAACGTCCTGACTTTC.

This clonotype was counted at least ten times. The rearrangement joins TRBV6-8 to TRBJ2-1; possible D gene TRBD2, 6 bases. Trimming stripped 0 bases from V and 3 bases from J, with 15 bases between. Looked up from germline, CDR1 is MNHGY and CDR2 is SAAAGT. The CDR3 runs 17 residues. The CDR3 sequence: CASSYSSRAGRYNEQFF. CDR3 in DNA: TGTGCCAGCAGTTACTCGAGTCGGGCGGGACGCTACAATGAGCAGTTCTTC.

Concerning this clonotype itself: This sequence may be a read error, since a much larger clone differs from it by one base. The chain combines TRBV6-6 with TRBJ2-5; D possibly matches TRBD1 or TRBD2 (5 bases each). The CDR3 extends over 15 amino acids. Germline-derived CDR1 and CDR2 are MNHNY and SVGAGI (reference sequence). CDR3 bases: TGTGCCAGCAGTTACCCCGCGAGGGGTGAGGAGACCCAGCACTTC. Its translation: CASSYPARGEETQHF.

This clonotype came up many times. The CDR3 is CAIAGGRNEQFF. The DNA for the CDR3 is TGTGCCATCGCGGGAGGGAGGAATGAGCAGTTCTTC. The rearrangement links TRBV27 to TRBJ2-1, with TRBD2 matching 9 bases. The CDR3 spans 12 residues. In germline, CDR1 is MNHEY, CDR2 SMNVEV (reference sequence). J gave up 7 bases and V 10 bases, and 5 bases lay outside the gene matches.

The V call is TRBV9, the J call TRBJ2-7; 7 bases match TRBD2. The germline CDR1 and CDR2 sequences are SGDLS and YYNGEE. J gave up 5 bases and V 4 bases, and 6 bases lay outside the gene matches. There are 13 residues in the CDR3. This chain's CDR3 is CASSPRGEHEQYF. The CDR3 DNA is TGTGCCAGCAGCCCCCGGGGGGAGCACGAGCAGTACTTC.

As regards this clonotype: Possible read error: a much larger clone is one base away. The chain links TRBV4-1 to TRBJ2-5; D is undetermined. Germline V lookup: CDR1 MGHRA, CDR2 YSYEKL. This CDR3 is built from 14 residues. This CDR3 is CASTQVGQQETQYF. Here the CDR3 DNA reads TGCGCCAGCACCCAAGTAGGTCAGCAAGAGACCCAGTACTTC.

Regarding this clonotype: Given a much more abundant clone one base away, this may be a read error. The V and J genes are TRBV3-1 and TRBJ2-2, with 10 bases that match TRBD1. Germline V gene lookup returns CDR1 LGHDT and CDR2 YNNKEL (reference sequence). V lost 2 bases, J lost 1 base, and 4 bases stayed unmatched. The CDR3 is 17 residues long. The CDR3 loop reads CASSQRDRGMNTGELFF. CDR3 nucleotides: TGTGCCAGCAGCCAAAGGGACAGGGGAATGAACACCGGGGAGCTGTTTTTT.

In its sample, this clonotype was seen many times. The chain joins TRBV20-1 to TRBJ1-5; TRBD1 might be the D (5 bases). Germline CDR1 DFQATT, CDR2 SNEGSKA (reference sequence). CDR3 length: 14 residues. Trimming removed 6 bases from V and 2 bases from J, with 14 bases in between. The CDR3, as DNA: TGCAGTGCACCATCTCGGGGGGGCAATCAGCCCCAGCATTTT. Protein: CSAPSRGGNQPQHF.

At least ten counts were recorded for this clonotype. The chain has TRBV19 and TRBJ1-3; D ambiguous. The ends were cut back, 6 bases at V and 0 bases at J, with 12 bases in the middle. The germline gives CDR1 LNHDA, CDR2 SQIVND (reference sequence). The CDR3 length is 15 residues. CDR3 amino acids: CASRMGQYSGNTIYF. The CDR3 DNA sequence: TGTGCCAGTAGAATGGGCCAATACTCTGGAAACACCATATATTTT. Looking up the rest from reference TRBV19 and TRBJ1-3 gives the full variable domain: DGGITQSPKYLFRKEGQNVTLSCEQNLNHDAMYWYRQDPGQGLRLIYYSQIVNDFQKGDIAEGYSVSREKKESFPLTVTSAQKNPTAFYLCASRMGQYSGNTIYFGEGSWLTVV.